The clone carrying this T cell receptor (beta chain) was seen a single time. The data belong to a study of T cell responses to AZD1222 COVID-19 vaccine. The V and J ends lost 3 bases and 1 base respectively, with 9 bases between them. In germline, CDR1 is KGHSH, CDR2 LQKENI. This CDR3 spans 14 amino acids. Sequencing used immunoSEQ multiplex PCR; TCRdb keeps in-frame clones, though not all of them. Altogether about 140,000 clones are present, roughly 89% being singletons, with the ten largest covering 1.5% to 2%. This receptor was identified in an adult in good health. The sequences come from peripheral blood, collected on day 0 of AZD1222 vaccination. This chain uses TRBV18 with TRBJ1-1; D gene uncertain. The CDR3 protein is CASSPEGWNTEAFF. DNA for the CDR3: TGTGCCAGCTCACCCGAAGGGTGGAACACTGAAGCTTTCTTT.